The sequence of this TCR beta chain was determined in a study of blood T cell repertoires in COVID-19 (dated by TCRdb to 2020 to 2022). A note on the overall study: The collaborator samples originated in the United States, Italy and Spain and spanned the acute and convalescent phases of COVID-19. The material from the prospective study consisted of cDNA or gDNA derived from T cells, B-cell-depleted T cells, or PBMCs. Where available, HLA class I and class II types were obtained from metadata supplied by the sample provider rather than from assay-based typing. The samples were drawn from two sources: the first 160 participants of the ongoing ImmuneRACE study, and 1,000 to 1,500 subjects contributed by 6 global collaborators. Deeply sampled blood TCRbeta repertoires from subjects exposed to, actively infected with, or recovered from COVID-19 were included in the dataset. Nearly every sample came with metadata listing a de-identified subject ID, COVID-19 status, age in years and sex. The repertoires were made available in a free public database intended to serve as a resource for research on the immune response to SARS-CoV-2. Beyond this particular receptor, the publication reports: The amount of clinical and demographic metadata varied by source and participant and was provided uncurated.

The collaborating institutions used their own protocols to collect whole blood in K2EDTA tubes. Collaborator samples were shipped for TCRbeta analysis as frozen whole blood, isolated PBMCs, or DNA extracted from either sample type. Measured from the cysteine to the phenylalanine, the CDR3 is 17 residues long. Of all the DNA, just the CDR3 is kept, 51 bases in frame from base 1. The germline V gene provides CDR1 MDHEN and CDR2 SYDVKM. V is trimmed back by 4 bases and J by 2 bases, and the junction contains 6 bases that no gene match accounts for. Worth noting for this clone: Which antigen it targets is not known. Per-base qualities were not stored, and no clone one base away is much larger.

TCRbeta CDR3 regions were amplified from genomic DNA by means of the immunoSEQ Assay, a bias-controlled multiplex PCR. Under the source paper's analysis protocol: The number of nucleated cells in each sample was estimated from the amplification of reference gene primers within the assay. Sequence reads were collapsed and filtered to measure the absolute abundance of every unique TCRbeta CDR3 rearrangement. For each sample, productive Simpson clonality was calculated by taking the square root of Simpson's diversity index across productive rearrangements. The source is immuneACCESS, and TCRdb retained only in-frame sequences with V and J called. Part of the clones is not carried over; for the studies checked, unresolved V genes explain less than half of this, and the remainder is unexplained. The D gene and trimming were derived from the DNA, and the V and J assignments and clone size from that table. This sample is represented by just under 300,000 clones; around 87% of them were singletons. Of the sample, 1% to 1.5% is held by the ten largest clones.

The TCR sequence derives from a man in his 70s with acute or convalescent COVID-19. Sequencing was carried out using peripheral blood. The rearrangement combines TRBV28 with TRBJ2-6; 9 bases in between match TRBD1. The DNA sequence is as follows: TGTGCCAGCAGTTCTGGACAGGGGACCCCTGGGGCCAACGTCCTGACTTTC. Translated, it reads CASSSGQGTPGANVLTF. With the rest looked up from the reference TRBV28 and TRBJ2-6 genes rather than sequenced, the full variable domain is DVKVTQSSRYLVKRTGEKVFLECVQDMDHENMFWYRQDPGLGLRLIYFSYDVKMKEKGDIPEGYSVSREKKERFSLILESASTNQTSMYLCASSSGQGTPGANVLTFGAGSRLTVL.